This TCR beta chain was found in a study of blood T cell repertoires in COVID-19. The CDR3 is 15 amino acids. Trimming removed 4 bases at V and 2 bases at J, with 15 bases between. Germline-derived CDR1 and CDR2 are MNHEY and SVGEGT. Participant-given clinical history determined each cohort assignment. Libraries were prepared by immunoSEQ multiplex PCR; TCRdb keeps only in-frame clonotypes and omits some of them. The data contain about 220,000 clones, 70% to 90% of them seen just once; the ten biggest clones take up over 2%. Sequenced: PBMCs or T cells enriched from blood (not recorded which). This receptor was taken from a middle-aged woman with acute COVID-19. The chain joins TRBV6-2 or TRBV6-3 to TRBJ2-7; TRBD2 is a possible D gene (5 bases). The CDR3 DNA reads TGTGCCAGCAGTTTGATCGGACTCTCCACCTACGAGCAGTACTTC. Its translation: CASSLIGLSTYEQYF.